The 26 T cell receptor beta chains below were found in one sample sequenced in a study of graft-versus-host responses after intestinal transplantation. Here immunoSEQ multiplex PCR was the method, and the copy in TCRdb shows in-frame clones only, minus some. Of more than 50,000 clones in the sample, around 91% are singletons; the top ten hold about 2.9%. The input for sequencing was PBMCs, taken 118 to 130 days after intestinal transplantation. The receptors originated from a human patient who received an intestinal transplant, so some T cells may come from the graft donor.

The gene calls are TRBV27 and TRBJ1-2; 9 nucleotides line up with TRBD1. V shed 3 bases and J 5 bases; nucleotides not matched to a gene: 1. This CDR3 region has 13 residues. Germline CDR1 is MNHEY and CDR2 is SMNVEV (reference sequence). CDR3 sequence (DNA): TGTGCCAGCAGTTTGGGGACAGGGTATGGCTACACCTTC. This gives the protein CASSLGTGYGYTF.

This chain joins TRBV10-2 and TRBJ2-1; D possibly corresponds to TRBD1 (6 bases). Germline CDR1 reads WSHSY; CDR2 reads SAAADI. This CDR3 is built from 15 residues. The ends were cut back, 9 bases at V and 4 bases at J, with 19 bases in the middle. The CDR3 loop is CASKRELGGYNEQFF. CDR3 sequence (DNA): TGCGCCAGTAAGAGGGAACTAGGGGGATACAATGAGCAGTTCTTC.

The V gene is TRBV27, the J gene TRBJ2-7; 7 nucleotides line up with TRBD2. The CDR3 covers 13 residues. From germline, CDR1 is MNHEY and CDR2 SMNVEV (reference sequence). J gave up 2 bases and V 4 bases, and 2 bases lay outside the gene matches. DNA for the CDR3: TGTGCCAGCAGTTCCGGACTAGCCTACGAGCAGTACTTC. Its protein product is CASSSGLAYEQYF.

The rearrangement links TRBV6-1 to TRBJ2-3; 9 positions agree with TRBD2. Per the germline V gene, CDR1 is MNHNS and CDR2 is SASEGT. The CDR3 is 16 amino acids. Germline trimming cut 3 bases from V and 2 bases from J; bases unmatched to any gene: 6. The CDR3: CASSEGSGSPTDTQYF. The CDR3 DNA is TGTGCCAGCAGTGAGGGTAGCGGGAGCCCCACAGATACGCAGTATTTT.

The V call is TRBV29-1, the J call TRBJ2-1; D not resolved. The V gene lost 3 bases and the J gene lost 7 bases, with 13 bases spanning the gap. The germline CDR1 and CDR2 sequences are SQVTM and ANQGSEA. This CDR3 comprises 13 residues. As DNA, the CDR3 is TGCAGCGTTGACGCACGTGTTAGTAATGAGCAGTTCTTC. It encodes CSVDARVSNEQFF.

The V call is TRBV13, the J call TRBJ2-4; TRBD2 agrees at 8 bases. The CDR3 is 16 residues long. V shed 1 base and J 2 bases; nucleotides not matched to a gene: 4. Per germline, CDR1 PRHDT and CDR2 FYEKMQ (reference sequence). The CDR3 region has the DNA TGTGCCAGCAGCTTAGAGCGGGAGTCTCCCAAAAACATTCAGTACTTC. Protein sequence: CASSLERESPKNIQYF.

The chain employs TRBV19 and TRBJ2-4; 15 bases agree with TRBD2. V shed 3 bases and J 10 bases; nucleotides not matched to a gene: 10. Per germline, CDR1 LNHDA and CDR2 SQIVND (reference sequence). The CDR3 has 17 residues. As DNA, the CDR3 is TGTGCCAGTAGTATTCCCGGGACTAGCGGGAGGTCGGTAATTCAGTACTTC. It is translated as CASSIPGTSGRSVIQYF.

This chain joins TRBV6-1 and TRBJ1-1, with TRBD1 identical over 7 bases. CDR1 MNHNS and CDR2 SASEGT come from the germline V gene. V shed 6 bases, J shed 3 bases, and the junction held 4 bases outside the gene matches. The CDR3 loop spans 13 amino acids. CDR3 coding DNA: TGTGCCAGCAGGGACAGGCGGTACACTGAAGCTTTCTTT. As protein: CASRDRRYTEAFF.

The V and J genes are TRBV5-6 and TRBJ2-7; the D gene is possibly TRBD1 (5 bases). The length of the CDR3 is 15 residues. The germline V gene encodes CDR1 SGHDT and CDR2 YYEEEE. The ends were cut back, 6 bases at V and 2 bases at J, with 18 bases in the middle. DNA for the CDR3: TGTGCCAGCAACACAGGCTGGCGTAATACCTACGAGCAGTACTTC. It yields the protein CASNTGWRNTYEQYF.

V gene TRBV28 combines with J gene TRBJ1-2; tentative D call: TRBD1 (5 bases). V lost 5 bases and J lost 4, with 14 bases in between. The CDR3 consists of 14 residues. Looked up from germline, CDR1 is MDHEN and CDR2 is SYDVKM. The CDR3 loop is CASSVRDGTYGYTF. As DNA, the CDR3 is TGTGCCAGCAGTGTAAGGGACGGCACCTATGGCTACACCTTC.

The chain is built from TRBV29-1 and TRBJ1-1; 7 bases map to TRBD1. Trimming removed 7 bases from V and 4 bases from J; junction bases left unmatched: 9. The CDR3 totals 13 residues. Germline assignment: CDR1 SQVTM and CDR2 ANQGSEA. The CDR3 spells CSGGRQGATEAFF. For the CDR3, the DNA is TGCAGCGGGGGGAGACAGGGTGCCACTGAAGCTTTCTTT.

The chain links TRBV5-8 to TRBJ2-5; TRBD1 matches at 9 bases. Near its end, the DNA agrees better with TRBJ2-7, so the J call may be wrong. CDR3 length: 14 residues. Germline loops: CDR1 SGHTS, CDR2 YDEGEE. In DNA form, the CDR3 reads TGTGCCAGCAGCTCCGGGACAGGGAATTACGAGCAGTACTTC. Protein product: CASSSGTGNYEQYF.

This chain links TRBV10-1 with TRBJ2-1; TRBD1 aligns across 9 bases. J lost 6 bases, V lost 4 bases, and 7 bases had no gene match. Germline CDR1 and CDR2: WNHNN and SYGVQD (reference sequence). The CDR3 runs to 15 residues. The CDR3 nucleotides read TGCGCCAGCAGTGCATCCGGGACAGGGAGCAATGAGCAGTTCTTC. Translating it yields CASSASGTGSNEQFF.

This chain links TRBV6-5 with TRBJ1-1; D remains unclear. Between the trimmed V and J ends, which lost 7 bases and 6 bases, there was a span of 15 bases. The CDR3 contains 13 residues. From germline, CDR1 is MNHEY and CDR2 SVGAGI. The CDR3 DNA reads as TGTGCCAGCACCGTCAGACGAGACTCTGAAGCTTTCTTT. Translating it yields CASTVRRDSEAFF.

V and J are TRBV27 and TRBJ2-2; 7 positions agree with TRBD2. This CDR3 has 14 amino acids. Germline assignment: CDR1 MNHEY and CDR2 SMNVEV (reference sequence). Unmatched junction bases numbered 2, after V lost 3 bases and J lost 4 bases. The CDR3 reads CASSLGGGTGELFF. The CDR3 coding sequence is TGTGCCAGCAGTTTGGGCGGGGGCACCGGGGAGCTGTTTTTT.

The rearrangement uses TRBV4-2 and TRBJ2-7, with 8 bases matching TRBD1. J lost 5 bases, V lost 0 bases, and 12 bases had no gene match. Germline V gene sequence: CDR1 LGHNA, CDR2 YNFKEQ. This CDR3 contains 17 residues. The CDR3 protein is CASSQEVVGDRGDEQYF. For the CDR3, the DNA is TGTGCCAGCAGCCAAGAAGTGGTTGGTGACAGGGGAGACGAGCAGTACTTC.

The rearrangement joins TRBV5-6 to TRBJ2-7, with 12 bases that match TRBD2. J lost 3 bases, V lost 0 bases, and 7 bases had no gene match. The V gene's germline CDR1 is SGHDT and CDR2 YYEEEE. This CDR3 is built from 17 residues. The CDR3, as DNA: TGTGCCAGCAGCTTGGAGACTAGCGGGGGATTTTACTACGAGCAGTACTTC. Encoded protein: CASSLETSGGFYYEQYF.

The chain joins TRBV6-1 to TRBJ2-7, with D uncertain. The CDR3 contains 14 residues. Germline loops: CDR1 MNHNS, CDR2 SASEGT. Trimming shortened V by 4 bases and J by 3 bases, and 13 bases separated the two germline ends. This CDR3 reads CASSGPRSIYEQYF. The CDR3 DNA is TGTGCCAGCAGTGGTCCGCGGAGTATCTACGAGCAGTACTTC.

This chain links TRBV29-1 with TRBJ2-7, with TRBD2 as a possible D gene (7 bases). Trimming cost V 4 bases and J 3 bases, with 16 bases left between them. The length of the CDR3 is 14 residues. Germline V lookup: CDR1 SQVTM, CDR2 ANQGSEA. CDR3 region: CSVGGGLTLYEQYF. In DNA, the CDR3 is TGCAGCGTTGGGGGGGGCCTGACACTCTACGAGCAGTACTTC.

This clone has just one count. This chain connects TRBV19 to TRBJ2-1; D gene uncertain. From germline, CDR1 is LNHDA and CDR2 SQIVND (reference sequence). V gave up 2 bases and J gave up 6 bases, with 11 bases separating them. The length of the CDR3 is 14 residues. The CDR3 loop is CASSIRVSGNEQFF. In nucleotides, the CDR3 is TGTGCCAGTAGTATAAGAGTCAGTGGCAATGAGCAGTTCTTC.

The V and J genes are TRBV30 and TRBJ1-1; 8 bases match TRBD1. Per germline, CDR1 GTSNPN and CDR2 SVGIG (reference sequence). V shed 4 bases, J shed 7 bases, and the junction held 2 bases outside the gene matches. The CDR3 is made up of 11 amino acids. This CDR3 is CAWTGGGEAFF. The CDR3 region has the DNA TGTGCCTGGACAGGGGGCGGTGAAGCTTTCTTT.

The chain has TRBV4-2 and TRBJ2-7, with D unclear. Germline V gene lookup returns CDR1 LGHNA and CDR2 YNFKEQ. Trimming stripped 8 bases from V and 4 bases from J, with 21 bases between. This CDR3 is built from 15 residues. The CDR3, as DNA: TGTGCCAGCGGATTTAGAGGAGTTTTTGGGTACGAGCAGTACTTC. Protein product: CASGFRGVFGYEQYF.

As DNA, the CDR3 is TGCGCCAGCAGCGCCTCTTACGTTTCTAGCACAGATACGCAGTATTTT. Its protein product is CASSASYVSSTDTQYF. V and J are TRBV5-1 and TRBJ2-3; D ambiguous. V lost 4 bases to trimming and J lost 0 bases, with 15 bases between them. The CDR3 totals 16 residues. Germline CDR1 and CDR2: SGHRS and YFSETQ.

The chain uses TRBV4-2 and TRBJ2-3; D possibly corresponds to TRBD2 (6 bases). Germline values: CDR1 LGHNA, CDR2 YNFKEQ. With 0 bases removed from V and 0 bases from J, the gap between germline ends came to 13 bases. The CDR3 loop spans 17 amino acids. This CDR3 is CASSQDPTSPSTDTQYF. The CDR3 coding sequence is TGTGCCAGCAGCCAAGATCCTACTAGCCCTAGCACAGATACGCAGTATTTT.

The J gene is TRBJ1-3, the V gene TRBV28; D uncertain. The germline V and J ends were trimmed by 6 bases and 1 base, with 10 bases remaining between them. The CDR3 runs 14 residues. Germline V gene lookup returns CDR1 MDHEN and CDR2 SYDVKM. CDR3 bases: TGTGCCAGCAGGGGAGAGGGTTCTGGAAACACCATATATTTT. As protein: CASRGEGSGNTIYF.

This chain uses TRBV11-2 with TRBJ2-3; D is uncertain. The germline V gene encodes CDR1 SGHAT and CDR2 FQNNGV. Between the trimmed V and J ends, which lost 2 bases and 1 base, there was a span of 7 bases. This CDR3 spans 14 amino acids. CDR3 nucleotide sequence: TGTGCCAGCAGCTTAATCCGGGGCACAGATACGCAGTATTTT. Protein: CASSLIRGTDTQYF.